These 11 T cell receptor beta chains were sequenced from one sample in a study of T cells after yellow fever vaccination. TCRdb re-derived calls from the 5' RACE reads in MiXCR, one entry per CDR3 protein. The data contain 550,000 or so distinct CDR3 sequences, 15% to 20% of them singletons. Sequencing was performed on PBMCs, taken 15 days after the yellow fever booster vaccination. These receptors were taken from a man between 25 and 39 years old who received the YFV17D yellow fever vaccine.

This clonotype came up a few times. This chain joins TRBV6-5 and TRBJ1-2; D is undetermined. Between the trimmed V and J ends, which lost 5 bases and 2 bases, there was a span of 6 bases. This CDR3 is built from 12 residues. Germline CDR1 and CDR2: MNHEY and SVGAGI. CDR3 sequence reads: CASSGRNYGYTF. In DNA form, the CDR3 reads TGTGCCAGCAGTGGACGGAACTATGGCTACACCTTC.

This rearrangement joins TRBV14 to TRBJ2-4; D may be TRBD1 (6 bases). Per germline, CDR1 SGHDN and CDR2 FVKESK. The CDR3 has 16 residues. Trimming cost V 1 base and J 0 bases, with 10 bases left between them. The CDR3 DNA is TGTGCCAGCAGCCAAGGGACAGCTCTAGCCAAAAACATTCAGTACTTC. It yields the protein CASSQGTALAKNIQYF.

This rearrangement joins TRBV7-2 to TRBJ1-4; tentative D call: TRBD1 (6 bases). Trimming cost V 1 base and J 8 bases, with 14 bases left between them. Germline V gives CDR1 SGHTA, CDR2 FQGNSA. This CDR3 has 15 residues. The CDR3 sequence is CASSLGGKGVEKLFF. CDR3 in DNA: TGTGCCAGCAGCTTAGGGGGCAAGGGGGTCGAAAAACTGTTTTTT.

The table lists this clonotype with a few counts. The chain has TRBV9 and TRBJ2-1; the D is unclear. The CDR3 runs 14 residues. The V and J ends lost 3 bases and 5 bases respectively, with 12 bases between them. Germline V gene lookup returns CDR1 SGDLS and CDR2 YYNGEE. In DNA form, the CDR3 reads TGTGCCAGCAGCGGAGGAAGACCAAACAATGAGCAGTTCTTC. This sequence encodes CASSGGRPNNEQFF.

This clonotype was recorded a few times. In nucleotides, the CDR3 is TGTGCCAGCAGCCATAGCGGGAATACCGAAGAGACCCAGTACTTC. Its protein is CASSHSGNTEETQYF. The chain combines TRBV6-1 with TRBJ2-5; 8 bases are a match to TRBD2. After removal of 6 bases from V and 3 bases from J, the junction contained 9 bases not matched to a gene. Germline V gene sequence: CDR1 MNHNS, CDR2 SASEGT. CDR3 length: 15 residues.

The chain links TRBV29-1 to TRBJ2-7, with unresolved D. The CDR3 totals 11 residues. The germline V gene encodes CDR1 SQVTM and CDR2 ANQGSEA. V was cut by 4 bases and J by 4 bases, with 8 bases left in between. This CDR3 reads CSVGSQYEQYF. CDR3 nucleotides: TGCAGCGTTGGTTCGCAGTACGAGCAGTACTTC.

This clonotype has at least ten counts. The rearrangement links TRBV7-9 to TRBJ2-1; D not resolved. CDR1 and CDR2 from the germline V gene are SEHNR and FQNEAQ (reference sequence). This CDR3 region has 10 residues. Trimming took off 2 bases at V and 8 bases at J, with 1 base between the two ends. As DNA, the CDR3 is TGTGCCAGCAGCTTATATGAGCAGTTCTTC. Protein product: CASSLYEQFF.

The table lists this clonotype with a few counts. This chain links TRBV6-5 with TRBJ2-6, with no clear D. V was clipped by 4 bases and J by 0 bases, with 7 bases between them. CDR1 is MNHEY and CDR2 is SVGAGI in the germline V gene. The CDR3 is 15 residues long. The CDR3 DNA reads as TGTGCCAGCAGTTTGGTCCGCTCTGGGGCCAACGTCCTGACTTTC. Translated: CASSLVRSGANVLTF.

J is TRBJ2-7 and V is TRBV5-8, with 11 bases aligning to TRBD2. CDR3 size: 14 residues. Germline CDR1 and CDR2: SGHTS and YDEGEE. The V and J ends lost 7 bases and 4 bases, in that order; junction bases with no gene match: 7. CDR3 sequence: CASQRLAGLYEQYF. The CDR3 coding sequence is TGTGCCAGCCAAAGACTAGCGGGACTGTACGAGCAGTACTTC.

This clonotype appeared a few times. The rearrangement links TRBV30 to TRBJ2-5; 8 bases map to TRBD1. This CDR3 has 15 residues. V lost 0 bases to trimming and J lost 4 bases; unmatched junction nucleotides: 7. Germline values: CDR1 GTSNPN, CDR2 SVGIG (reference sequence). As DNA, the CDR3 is TGTGCCTGGAGTGTGGGACAGGTCTTGATAGAGACCCAGTACTTC. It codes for CAWSVGQVLIETQYF.

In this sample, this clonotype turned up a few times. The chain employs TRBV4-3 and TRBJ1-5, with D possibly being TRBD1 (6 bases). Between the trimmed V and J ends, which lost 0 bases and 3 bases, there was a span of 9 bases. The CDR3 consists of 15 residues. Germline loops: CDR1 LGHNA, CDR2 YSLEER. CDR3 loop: CASSQEWGPNQPQHF. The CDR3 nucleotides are TGCGCCAGCAGCCAAGAGTGGGGGCCCAATCAGCCCCAGCATTTT.